Sequencing of this T cell receptor beta chain was carried out in a study of shared clonotypes between healthy human individuals. On the study more broadly: The cohort comprised a couple of women and a few men. Their ages spanned 18 to 49 years.

Study-wide findings and caveats: Sampling involved blood alone; tissue repertoires likely differ.

Turning to this clone: Antigen specificity is unknown.

V was trimmed by 4 bases and J by 2 bases, leaving 17 bases between them. The germline V gene has CDR1 MGHRA and CDR2 YSYEKL. The CDR3 sequence is 16 residues long. Replicate sorted-subset PCRs were loaded with around 220 ng DNA, 30,000 to 35,000 T cell genomes. Using immunoSEQ multiplex PCR, the repertoire was profiled, and TCRdb retains in-frame clones only, with some absent. The sample records 2 million to 3 million clones, roughly 93% being singletons. Material for sequencing was naive CD4+ T cells from PBMCs. The subset was: CD45RA+ positively selected. This TCR was sampled from a man aged 18 to 29 in good health. Some clones in this sample may be carry-over from other donors' samples. The chain links TRBV4-1 to TRBJ1-1; tentatively, D is TRBD1 (6 bases). CDR3 sequence (DNA): TGCGCCAGCAGCCGGTTGTACAGGGAAAAAAACACTGAAGCTTTCTTT. It codes for CASSRLYREKNTEAFF.